Below are 14 T cell receptor beta chains sequenced from a single sample in a study of cytomegalovirus exposure and HLA in healthy donors. Primers: 60 Vbeta forward and 13 Jbeta reverse. Some clones are missing from TCRdb's copy, which holds only in-frame ones; the method was immunoSEQ multiplex PCR. In the table there are approximately 100,000 clones, approximately 80% of which are singletons. Material for sequencing was PBMCs. These receptors came from a young man in good health and CMV-seronegative.

This chain links TRBV6-1 with TRBJ1-2; TRBD1 might be the D (6 bases). Between the trimmed V and J ends, which lost 6 bases and 6 bases, there was a span of 14 bases. Germline CDR1 is MNHNS and CDR2 is SASEGT. The CDR3 has 13 residues. The CDR3 coding sequence is TGTGCCAGCAGGGCGCCGGACAGAGATGGCTACACCTTC. It encodes CASRAPDRDGYTF.

In regard to this clone: At the DNA level, this CDR3 is encoded by other sequences in the same sample as well. The V call is TRBV15, the J call TRBJ1-2; 11 bases map to TRBD1. The germline V gene encodes CDR1 LNHNV and CDR2 YYDKDF (reference sequence). Trimming took 0 bases from V and 4 from J; bases not matched to a gene: 1. The CDR3 spans 15 residues. The CDR3 reads CATSREDRGLYGYTF. CDR3 nucleotide sequence: TGTGCCACCAGCAGAGAGGACAGGGGGCTCTATGGCTACACCTTC.

This sequence joins TRBV4-1 and TRBJ2-7; TRBD2 matches 10 bases. CDR3 length equals 19 residues. Germline V lookup: CDR1 MGHRA, CDR2 YSYEKL. Trimming took 0 bases from V and 3 from J; bases not matched to a gene: 14. In DNA form, the CDR3 reads TGCGCCAGCAGCCAAGATCGAAGACTAGCGGGCGCCCTACTCTACGAGCAGTACTTC. This gives the protein CASSQDRRLAGALLYEQYF.

CDR3 amino acids: CASSESGGPLKETQYF. The CDR3 bases are TGTGCCAGCAGTGAATCGGGGGGGCCTCTGAAAGAGACCCAGTACTTC. This chain uses TRBV2 with TRBJ2-5; TRBD2 aligns across 8 bases. This CDR3 contains 16 residues. Germline values: CDR1 SNHLY, CDR2 FYNNEI. The V gene end was trimmed by 2 bases and the J gene end by 3 bases; junction bases not matched to a gene: 8. The full variable domain, with the rest looked up from reference TRBV2 and TRBJ2-5, is EPEVTQTPSHQVTQMGQEVILRCVPISNHLYFYWYRQILGQKVEFLVSFYNNEISEKSEIFDDQFSVERPDGSNFTLKIRSTKLEDSAMYFCASSESGGPLKETQYFGPGTRLLVL.

V gene TRBV28 combines with J gene TRBJ1-2, with D perhaps matching TRBD1 (5 bases). This CDR3 is 14 amino acids long. Per germline, CDR1 MDHEN and CDR2 SYDVKM. Trimming took 6 bases from V and 3 from J, leaving 14 bases between them. CDR3: CASSLGGGDYGYTF. The DNA for the CDR3 is TGTGCCAGCAGCCTGGGGGGGGGAGACTATGGCTACACCTTC.

The chain links TRBV10-2 to TRBJ1-2; 9 nucleotides line up with TRBD1. The CDR3 runs to 13 residues. With V trimmed by 2 bases and J by 7 bases, 2 bases remained unmatched. Germline CDR1 and CDR2: WSHSY and SAAADI. CDR3 bases: TGCGCCAGCAGTGAGGGGACAGGGTTTGGCTACACCTTC. Its protein is CASSEGTGFGYTF.

V and J are TRBV5-5 and TRBJ2-7; tentatively, D is TRBD2 (7 bases). The CDR3 has 17 amino acids. Germline values: CDR1 SGHKS, CDR2 YYEKEE (reference sequence). Trimming stripped 2 bases from V and 3 bases from J, with 21 bases between. CDR3 protein: CASSFRRWAGANYEQYF. For the CDR3, the DNA is TGTGCCAGCAGCTTTCGCCGGTGGGCGGGGGCAAACTACGAGCAGTACTTC.

This chain links TRBV19 with TRBJ2-7; 7 bases fit TRBD1. The CDR3 loop spans 15 amino acids. Trimming at V came to 2 bases and at J to 5 bases, leaving 9 bases not matched to a gene. Germline values: CDR1 LNHDA, CDR2 SQIVND (reference sequence). The CDR3 bases are TGTGCCAGTAGTATATTACAGGGGTTAAGGAACGAGCAGTACTTC. Its translation is CASSILQGLRNEQYF.

This chain connects TRBV10-1 to TRBJ1-2; D may be TRBD1 (6 bases). Trimming removed 0 bases at V and 13 bases at J, with 15 bases between. The CDR3 covers 13 residues. Germline assignment: CDR1 WNHNN and CDR2 SYGVQD (reference sequence). In nucleotides, the CDR3 is TGCGCCAGCAGTGAGTCGGTACAGGGACCGTGCACCTTC. Amino acid sequence: CASSESVQGPCTF.

The rearrangement links TRBV9 to TRBJ1-1, with TRBD1 matching over 7 bases. This CDR3 region has 17 residues. Germline V gives CDR1 SGDLS, CDR2 YYNGEE. V lost 7 bases to trimming and J lost 7 bases; unmatched junction nucleotides: 22. The CDR3: CASARGDTTGMSGEAFF. CDR3 nucleotides: TGTGCCAGCGCGCGGGGGGACACGACAGGGATGTCTGGTGAAGCTTTCTTT. The complete variable domain, with remaining parts taken from reference TRBV9 and TRBJ1-1, reads DSGVTQTPKHLITATGQRVTLRCSPRSGDLSVYWYQQSLDQGLQFLIQYYNGEERAKGNILERFSAQQFPDLHSELNLSSLELGDSALYFCASARGDTTGMSGEAFFGQGTRLTVV.

V is TRBV19 and J is TRBJ1-2; D is unresolved. Trimming took 1 base from V and 0 from J, leaving 6 bases between them. This CDR3 is 14 amino acids long. Germline CDR1 and CDR2: LNHDA and SQIVND (reference sequence). The CDR3 spells CASSIVAPNYGYTF. The DNA for the CDR3 is TGTGCCAGTAGTATAGTGGCACCTAACTATGGCTACACCTTC.

The chain carries TRBV9 and TRBJ1-1, with a weak D call TRBD1 (5 bases). V shed 3 bases and J shed 2 bases, with 14 bases lying between them. Germline CDR1 and CDR2: SGDLS and YYNGEE. The CDR3 has 15 amino acids. CDR3 DNA: TGTGCCAGCAGCGGGCGGGGCAGCTTAAACACTGAAGCTTTCTTT. It specifies CASSGRGSLNTEAFF.

J is TRBJ2-5 and V is TRBV9; 7 positions agree with TRBD1. The CDR3 sequence is 14 residues long. Germline V lookup: CDR1 SGDLS, CDR2 YYNGEE. With 0 bases clipped from V and 3 bases from J, the junction kept 2 bases outside the gene matches. CDR3 DNA sequence: TGTGCCAGCAGCGTAGGGGGACAGAAAGAGACCCAGTACTTC. This translates into CASSVGGQKETQYF.

The chain combines TRBV11-2 with TRBJ1-2; the match to TRBD1 covers 7 bases. This CDR3 comprises 13 residues. J was trimmed by 4 bases and V by 4 bases; bases with no gene match: 3. Germline V gene data show CDR1 as SGHAT and CDR2 as FQNNGV. CDR3 region: CASSYDRAYGYTF. The CDR3 DNA reads TGTGCCAGCAGCTACGACAGGGCCTATGGCTACACCTTC. Supplemented by reference TRBV11-2 and TRBJ1-2, the full variable domain reads EAGVAQSPRYKIIEKRQSVAFWCNPISGHATLYWYQQILGQGPKLLIQFQNNGVVDDSQLPKDRFSAERLKGVDSTLKIQPAKLEDSAVYLCASSYDRAYGYTFGSGTRLTVV.